The rows below give T cell receptor beta chains drawn from one sample of a study of blood T cells in healthy people across ages. MiXCR, run by TCRdb on the 5' RACE reads, gives a single entry per CDR3 protein. The sample carries about 730,000 distinct CDR3 sequences, about 42% recorded once. Sequenced: blood. Receptors were obtained from a woman aged 60-75 years in good health. Each CDR3 is given with its conserved first and last residue. A D gene is named only where the DNA matches it firmly. Part of the rows lack a size; the others show once, few, many or a class for expanded clones.

TRBD2	.	TRBJ2-3	TRBV29-1	TGCAGCGTTGAACGGAACAGCGGGGGGGTGGGGGGTACGCAGTATTTT	CSVERNSGGVGGTQYF
.	.	TRBJ2-1	TRBV20-1	TGCAGTGCTAGAGATGGGGCAGGTAGTGGCGATGAGCAGTTCTTC	CSARDGAGSGDEQFF
.	many	TRBJ2-1	TRBV25-1	TGTGCCAGCAGGGTAGGGTCCCCACCACAGTTCTTC	CASRVGSPPQFF
.	.	TRBJ2-2	TRBV10-3	TGTGCCATCAGTCAAATGACAGACACCGGGGAGCTGTTTTTT	CAISQMTDTGELFF
TRBD1	many	TRBJ2-5	TRBV20-1	TGCAGTGCTGAACCGGGACAGGGGAGGGAGACCCAGTACTTC	CSAEPGQGRETQYF
.	few	TRBJ2-1	TRBV4-3	TGCGCCAGCAGCCAAGATCCCTCGGCGACCCACGGGGGCAAGGACTCTGAGCAGTTCTTC	CASSQDPSATHGGKDSEQFF
.	.	TRBJ2-7	TRBV12-3/TRBV12-4	TGTGCCAGCAGTTCCGTCACGAATGAGCAGTACTTC	CASSSVTNEQYF
.	few	TRBJ2-1	TRBV10-3	TGTGCCATCAGCCTGGACGGCTACAATGAGCAGTTCTTC	CAISLDGYNEQFF
TRBD2	few	TRBJ2-7	TRBV7-2	TGTGCCAGCAGCTCCGGGACTAGGCAGAAAAAGCAGTACTTC	CASSSGTRQKKQYF
.	.	TRBJ1-2	TRBV9	TGTGCCAGCAGCCCCTCAGGGACGGTCTATGGCTACACCTTC	CASSPSGTVYGYTF
.	.	TRBJ1-5	TRBV20-1	TGCAGTGCTAGAGAAGGACACAGCAATCAGCCCCAGCATTTT	CSAREGHSNQPQHF
.	many	TRBJ2-3	TRBV5-1	TGCGCCAGCAGCTTGGCTGCCCAAGATACGCAGTATTTT	CASSLAAQDTQYF
TRBD1	.	TRBJ2-2	TRBV20-1	TGCAGTTCCAGACAGGGTGGAACGTCCGGGGAGCTGTTTTTT	CSSRQGGTSGELFF
.	.	TRBJ2-1	TRBV6-2/TRBV6-3	TGTGCCAGCAGTTACGGGAGTGGGATAGAGACCCAGTTCTTC	CASSYGSGIETQFF
TRBD2	.	TRBJ2-1	TRBV20-1	TGCAGTGCTAGAGATTTAGCGGGAGGGTTTTTTTATGAGCAGTTCTTC	CSARDLAGGFFYEQFF
TRBD2	.	TRBJ2-3	TRBV7-9	TGTGCCAGCAGTTTAGTTGTAGCGGGCATAGATACGCAGTATTTT	CASSLVVAGIDTQYF
TRBD1	few	TRBJ2-1	TRBV24-1	TGTGCCACCAGTGATGCGAGGGGACAGGGATTATCCTACAATGAGCAGTTCTTC	CATSDARGQGLSYNEQFF
.	few	TRBJ2-4	TRBV13	TGTGCCAGCAGCTCAAGGAGGGGGCCCGGCAACATTCAGTACTTC	CASSSRRGPGNIQYF
TRBD2	.	TRBJ2-5	TRBV27	TGTGCCAGCAGTTTGGGACTAGCGGGCCCCCCCACGGAGACCCAGTACTTC	CASSLGLAGPPTETQYF
TRBD1	many	TRBJ1-2	TRBV7-2	TGTGCCAGCAGCTTCCGGGACAGGGTTAACTATGGCTACACCTTC	CASSFRDRVNYGYTF
TRBD2	.	TRBJ2-2	TRBV7-9	TGTGCCAGCAGCAATAGGGCCAGCGGGGGATTCACCGGGGAGCTGTTTTTT	CASSNRASGGFTGELFF
.	few	TRBJ1-4	TRBV6-5	TGTGCCAGCAGTTATAAAGGTGGTGAAAAACTGTTTTTT	CASSYKGGEKLFF
TRBD2	.	TRBJ2-3	TRBV10-3	TGTGCCGGACAAGCGGGAGAGGGAGATACGCAGTATTTT	CAGQAGEGDTQYF
.	.	TRBJ2-1	TRBV6-6	TGTGCCAGCAAGCCAGGGGAGGGGAATGAGCAGTTCTTC	CASKPGEGNEQFF
TRBD2	few	TRBJ2-5	TRBV20-1	TGCAGTGCTAAGACTAGCGGGAGCTTTAATGAGCAGTACTTC	CSAKTSGSFNEQYF
.	.	TRBJ1-2	TRBV6-6	TGTGCCTCTCTCGGGGTCGGGCTATCCAGTGGCTACACCTTC	CASLGVGLSSGYTF
.	many	TRBJ2-6	TRBV6-2/TRBV6-3	TGTGCCAGCAGTTACAGCTCTGGGGCCAACGTCCTGACTTTC	CASSYSSGANVLTF
.	.	TRBJ2-1	TRBV14	TGTGCCAGCAGCCAAGTATCAAGGTTGGGTGAGCAGTTCTTC	CASSQVSRLGEQFF
.	.	TRBJ1-4	TRBV20-1	TGCAGTGCTATACTAACCGGAAAGGGTGAAAAACTGTTTTTT	CSAILTGKGEKLFF
.	.	TRBJ2-7	TRBV11-2	TGTGCCAGCAGCTCCAGCGTGTACAATGAGCAGTACTTC	CASSSSVYNEQYF
.	.	TRBJ2-7	TRBV10-3	TGTGCCATCAGTGACTCGATCTCCTACGAGCAGTACTTC	CAISDSISYEQYF
.	few	TRBJ2-7	TRBV12-3/TRBV12-4	TGTGCCAGCAGTTGGACGGACTCCTACGAGCAGTACTTC	CASSWTDSYEQYF
.	.	TRBJ2-5	TRBV20-1	TGCAGTGCTGGACACCCGATGGGGGAGACCCAGTACTTC	CSAGHPMGETQYF
.	.	TRBJ2-7	TRBV3-1	TGTGCCAGCAGCCAAAAGGGACTGACCTACGAGCAGTACTTC	CASSQKGLTYEQYF
.	.	TRBJ1-3	TRBV5-8	TGTGCCAGCAGCTTGGAGGCTCCGACGGCTGGAAACACCATATATTTT	CASSLEAPTAGNTIYF
.	few	TRBJ2-6	TRBV7-2	TGTGCCAGCAGCTTAGTAACAGTTCTCACTGGGGCCAACGTCCTGACTTTC	CASSLVTVLTGANVLTF
.	.	TRBJ1-1	TRBV3-1	TGTGCCAGCAGCCAAGAGAGGACAGCCGAAGCTTTCTTT	CASSQERTAEAFF
.	.	TRBJ2-3	TRBV28	TGTGCCAGCACCCACCCGTACAGAAGCGGAGGTACGCAGTATTTT	CASTHPYRSGGTQYF
.	.	TRBJ1-1	TRBV12-3/TRBV12-4	TGTGCCAGCAGTAGGGGGGACCCCATGAACACTGAAGCTTTCTTT	CASSRGDPMNTEAFF
.	.	TRBJ2-7	TRBV14	TGTGCCAGCAGCCAAGTTGGGGGCGGGATAGGCGAGCAGTACTTC	CASSQVGGGIGEQYF